One and the same sample provided the 30 T cell receptor beta chains below, sequenced in a study of CD8 T cells in Susac syndrome. With random hexamers, 0.5 to 1 ug RNA was reverse transcribed. A single record per CDR3 protein comes from TCRdb applying MiXCR to the immunoSEQ multiplex PCR reads. The sample yields 150,000 to 200,000 distinct CDR3 sequences, 92% seen once. The sample consisted of CD4+ T cells from PBMCs. The receptor source for this set is a human donor in good health.

J is TRBJ2-5 and V is TRBV5-1; 9 bases are shared with TRBD1. Germline assignment: CDR1 SGHRS and CDR2 YFSETQ. The CDR3 runs 15 residues. Germline trimming cut 4 bases from V and 1 base from J; bases unmatched to any gene: 5. The chain's CDR3 is CASSITTGGQETQYF. The DNA of the CDR3 is TGCGCCAGCAGCATTACGACAGGGGGCCAAGAGACCCAGTACTTC. Drawing the rest from reference TRBV5-1 and TRBJ2-5, the complete variable domain is KAGVTQTPRYLIKTRGQQVTLSCSPISGHRSVSWYQQTPGQGLQFLFEYFSETQRNKGNFPGRFSGRQFSNSRSEMNVSTLELGDSALYLCASSITTGGQETQYFGPGTRLLVL.

This CDR3 reads CASSYPTDTTNEKLFF. Written as DNA, the CDR3 is TGTGCCAGCAGTTACCCGACAGACACAACTAATGAAAAACTGTTTTTT. This chain links TRBV6-6 with TRBJ1-4, with a tentative D call TRBD1 (5 bases). Trimming shortened V by 2 bases and J by 0 bases, and 10 bases separated the two germline ends. The CDR3 is 16 residues long. The germline gives CDR1 MNHNY, CDR2 SVGAGI (reference sequence).

V is TRBV5-1 and J is TRBJ2-1; D call uncertain. Trimming stripped 1 base from V and 8 bases from J, with 7 bases between. Germline loops: CDR1 SGHRS, CDR2 YFSETQ. This CDR3 contains 12 residues. CDR3 loop: CASSLPAYEQFF. For the CDR3, the DNA is TGCGCCAGCAGCTTGCCCGCATATGAGCAGTTCTTC.

The CDR3 DNA is TGTGCCACCAGTGATTCTACTAGCGTCGGCATTCAGTACTTC. This translates into CATSDSTSVGIQYF. The chain joins TRBV24-1 to TRBJ2-4, with 7 nucleotides matching TRBD2. This CDR3 is built from 14 residues. The junction had 6 bases not matched to a gene; V was cut back by 2 bases and J by 9 bases. Germline V gives CDR1 KGHDR, CDR2 SFDVKD.

V and J are TRBV29-1 and TRBJ1-2, with D perhaps TRBD1 (6 bases). Germline-derived CDR1 and CDR2 are SQVTM and ANQGSEA. The germline V and J ends were trimmed by 4 bases and 14 bases, with 23 bases remaining between them. The CDR3 loop spans 13 amino acids. The CDR3 DNA follows: TGCAGCGTTGCCGACAGGCAAGCTGACCCCCTGACCTTC. Protein: CSVADRQADPLTF.

The CDR3 DNA is TGTGCCTGGAGTCCCGGACAGGCGTTCGGCGAGCAGTACTTC. Translated, it gives CAWSPGQAFGEQYF. The V and J genes are TRBV30 and TRBJ2-7; 7 nucleotides line up with TRBD1. V trimming: 2 bases; J trimming: 6 bases; junction bases outside the gene matches: 10. CDR1 is GTSNPN, CDR2 SVGIG, per germline (reference sequence). The CDR3 extends over 14 amino acids.

The chain couples TRBV5-4 to TRBJ1-6; D gene unclear. The V end lost 0 bases, the J end lost 0 bases, and 4 bases lay between the germline ends. The length of the CDR3 is 15 residues. The germline V gene encodes CDR1 SGHNT and CDR2 YYREEE (reference sequence). CDR3 sequence reads: CASSLAGSYNSPLHF. CDR3 in DNA: TGTGCCAGCAGCTTGGCGGGCTCCTATAATTCACCCCTCCACTTT.

This clonotype was found once. Here the CDR3 reads CSARRQEISYNEQFF. The CDR3 DNA is TGCAGTGCTAGACGACAGGAAATTTCCTACAATGAGCAGTTCTTC. The chain links TRBV20-1 to TRBJ2-1, with D possibly being TRBD1 (6 bases). The CDR3 runs to 15 residues. Trimming pared 2 bases from V and 1 base from J, leaving 12 bases between. Germline V gene lookup returns CDR1 DFQATT and CDR2 SNEGSKA (reference sequence).

The chain couples TRBV20-1 to TRBJ2-7, with 9 positions matching TRBD2. The J segment lost 7 bases and the V segment lost 2 bases, leaving 15 bases of the junction unmatched. Per the germline V gene, CDR1 is DFQATT and CDR2 is SNEGSKA (reference sequence). The CDR3 spans 16 residues. Here the CDR3 DNA reads TGCAGTGCTAGATCCCCGGGGCTAGCGGGAACCCATGAGCAGTACTTC. As protein: CSARSPGLAGTHEQYF.

The rearrangement joins TRBV5-6 to TRBJ1-1, with a possible D match to TRBD1 (6 bases). The CDR3 totals 13 residues. V lost 4 bases and J 3 bases, leaving 10 bases between the germline ends. CDR1 and CDR2 from the germline V gene are SGHDT and YYEEEE. CDR3 bases: TGTGCCAGCAGCCCTCGGGGGCACACTGAAGCTTTCTTT. It is translated as CASSPRGHTEAFF.

This sequence joins TRBV12-3 or TRBV12-4 and TRBJ2-4, with 11 bases fitting TRBD1. J gave up 1 base and V 5 bases, and 4 bases lay outside the gene matches. The CDR3 contains 16 residues. CDR3 sequence: CASSGTGGMAKNIQYF. The CDR3 DNA reads as TGTGCCAGCAGTGGGACAGGGGGGATGGCCAAAAACATTCAGTACTTC.

V and J are TRBV6-2 or TRBV6-3 and TRBJ1-6; TRBD1 matches 7 bases. The CDR3 is made up of 17 amino acids. The V segment lost 6 bases and the J segment 0 bases; nucleotides outside the gene matches: 8. The germline V gene encodes CDR1 MNHEY and CDR2 SVGEGT. The CDR3 bases are TGTGCCAGCAGCAATGGGGACAGCAGCTCCTATAATTCACCCCTCCACTTT. Translating gives CASSNGDSSSYNSPLHF.

This chain connects TRBV19 to TRBJ2-7; tentative D call: TRBD1 (6 bases). The germline V gene has CDR1 LNHDA and CDR2 SQIVND (reference sequence). This CDR3 spans 15 amino acids. Trimming cost V 7 bases and J 3 bases, with 19 bases left between them. The CDR3 DNA is TGTGCCAGTACTAAAGGCACAGGGCTGGGCTACGAGCAGTACTTC. Translation: CASTKGTGLGYEQYF.

The CDR3 DNA reads as TGCGCCAGCAGCGAGGGACTAGCGGATCCCACAGATACGCAGTATTTT. Its translation is CASSEGLADPTDTQYF. The V call is TRBV5-1, the J call TRBJ2-3, with 11 bases identical to TRBD2. The germline gives CDR1 SGHRS, CDR2 YFSETQ. The CDR3 runs 16 residues. The V segment lost 4 bases and the J segment 2 bases; nucleotides outside the gene matches: 6.

This clonotype was counted a single time. The chain couples TRBV28 to TRBJ1-3; 8 bases agree with TRBD1. J lost 0 bases, V lost 6 bases, and 4 bases had no gene match. The CDR3 has 15 amino acids. CDR1 MDHEN and CDR2 SYDVKM come from the germline V gene. The CDR3 spells CASSNTGGSGNTIYF. Here the CDR3 DNA reads TGTGCCAGCAGCAATACAGGGGGCTCTGGAAACACCATATATTTT.

The chain has TRBV29-1 and TRBJ2-3; 7 nucleotides align to TRBD1. The ends lost 4 bases at V and 2 bases at J; junction bases unmatched: 3. CDR3 size: 13 residues. CDR1 SQVTM and CDR2 ANQGSEA come from the germline V gene. The CDR3 sequence is CSVVGTVTDTQYF. The CDR3 DNA reads as TGCAGCGTTGTAGGGACAGTCACAGATACGCAGTATTTT.

The J gene is TRBJ2-3, the V gene TRBV20-1; TRBD1 or TRBD2 may be the D gene (6 bases each). V lost 6 bases to trimming and J lost 4 bases, with 20 bases between them. This CDR3 has 15 amino acids. Looked up from germline, CDR1 is DFQATT and CDR2 is SNEGSKA (reference sequence). The CDR3 loop is CSAEQGGFYADTQYF. In DNA form, the CDR3 reads TGCAGTGCGGAACAGGGAGGCTTTTATGCAGATACGCAGTATTTT.

V is TRBV3-1 and J is TRBJ1-1; 8 nucleotides agree with TRBD1. Germline CDR1 LGHDT, CDR2 YNNKEL (reference sequence). After removal of 3 bases from V and 5 bases from J, the junction contained 5 bases not matched to a gene. The CDR3 loop spans 14 amino acids. CDR3 DNA sequence: TGTGCCAGCAGCCAGCTTGACAGGGGTACTGAAGCTTTCTTT. It encodes CASSQLDRGTEAFF.

The chain couples TRBV2 to TRBJ2-7; 7 nucleotides line up with TRBD1. The CDR3 has 14 amino acids. Germline V gene data show CDR1 as SNHLY and CDR2 as FYNNEI. Trimming cost V 8 bases and J 5 bases; bases outside gene matches: 12. DNA for the CDR3: TGTGCCAGCGTGGGGTTACAGGGGAAGCACGAGCAGTACTTC. This translates into CASVGLQGKHEQYF.

The chain recombines TRBV7-8 with TRBJ1-2, with D unresolved. The V gene lost 8 bases and the J gene lost 4 bases, with 20 bases spanning the gap. The CDR3 is made up of 15 amino acids. The germline gives CDR1 SGHVS, CDR2 FQNEAQ. The CDR3 sequence: CASRDTSTPPYGYTF. CDR3 coding DNA: TGTGCCAGCCGCGACACCTCTACTCCTCCCTATGGCTACACCTTC.

V and J are TRBV5-1 and TRBJ1-2; D gene unclear. V was trimmed by 4 bases and J by 2 bases, leaving 9 bases between them. The CDR3 has 13 residues. Germline lookup yields CDR1 SGHRS and CDR2 YFSETQ. The DNA of the CDR3 is TGCGCCAGCAGCCTCGATGACAACTATGGCTACACCTTC. Encoded protein: CASSLDDNYGYTF.

The V gene is TRBV5-6, the J gene TRBJ2-3, with 12 bases identical to TRBD2. This CDR3 has 16 amino acids. Losses at the gene ends were 0 bases for V and 3 bases for J; bases not matched to a gene: 2. From germline, CDR1 is SGHDT and CDR2 YYEEEE. The CDR3 sequence: CASSLATSGRTDTQYF. CDR3 nucleotide sequence: TGTGCCAGCAGCTTGGCAACTAGCGGGAGGACAGATACGCAGTATTTT. The full variable domain, with the rest looked up from reference TRBV5-6 and TRBJ2-3, is DAGVTQSPTHLIKTRGQQVTLRCSPKSGHDTVSWYQQALGQGPQFIFQYYEEEERQRGNFPDRFSGHQFPNYSSELNVNALLLGDSALYLCASSLATSGRTDTQYFGPGTRLTVL.

This clonotype has just one count. V usage is TRBV10-3 and J usage is TRBJ1-1; D unresolved. The CDR3 has 12 residues. The germline CDR1 and CDR2 sequences are ENHRY and SYGVKD. V lost 4 bases and J 1 base, leaving 4 bases between the germline ends. The CDR3 DNA is TGTGCCATCAGTGTCCGGAACACTGAAGCTTTCTTT. Encoded protein: CAISVRNTEAFF.

V gene TRBV10-3 combines with J gene TRBJ2-5; D is ambiguous. The V gene's germline CDR1 is ENHRY and CDR2 SYGVKD. V lost 2 bases, J lost 0 bases, and 4 bases lay in between. The CDR3 extends over 13 amino acids. The CDR3 DNA is TGTGCCATCAGTGAGCTTTACCAAGAGACCCAGTACTTC. It specifies CAISELYQETQYF.

The chain links TRBV29-1 to TRBJ2-3, with a weak D call TRBD1 (5 bases). V was trimmed by 2 bases and J by 2 bases, leaving 8 bases between them. This CDR3 comprises 13 residues. The germline CDR1 and CDR2 sequences are SQVTM and ANQGSEA. DNA of the CDR3: TGCAGCGTTGAAATGGACATCACAGATACGCAGTATTTT. Translating it yields CSVEMDITDTQYF.

The chain links TRBV24-1 to TRBJ2-1; 7 bases are a match to TRBD1. The junction had 5 bases not matched to a gene; V was cut back by 4 bases and J by 6 bases. This CDR3 is built from 14 residues. Germline CDR1 is KGHDR and CDR2 is SFDVKD. CDR3 residues: CATSDYRQGNEQFF. The CDR3 bases are TGTGCCACCAGTGACTACCGACAGGGCAATGAGCAGTTCTTC.

This sequence joins TRBV12-3 or TRBV12-4 and TRBJ2-5; 8 bases match TRBD2. With 3 bases clipped from V and 5 bases from J, the junction kept 8 bases outside the gene matches. The CDR3 totals 15 residues. In nucleotides, the CDR3 is TGTGCCAGCAGTTTGTTAGCGGGATGGGGCGAGACCCAGTACTTC. This gives the protein CASSLLAGWGETQYF.

The table lists this clonotype with a count of one. The chain has TRBV5-1 and TRBJ2-5, with 9 bases lining up with TRBD1. The CDR3 extends over 15 amino acids. Losses at the gene ends were 4 bases for V and 5 bases for J; bases not matched to a gene: 9. The V gene's germline CDR1 is SGHRS and CDR2 YFSETQ. The CDR3 DNA is TGCGCCAGCAGCGGTAGGACAGGGGAGGGGGAGACCCAGTACTTC. Its translation is CASSGRTGEGETQYF.

CDR3 region: CAIGAGEQYF. In DNA form, the CDR3 reads TGTGCCATCGGGGCGGGGGAGCAGTACTTC. V and J are TRBV10-3 and TRBJ2-7; a weak D match, TRBD2 (6 bases). CDR3 length equals 10 residues. V was cut by 8 bases and J by 7 bases, with 9 bases left in between. Germline V gene data show CDR1 as ENHRY and CDR2 as SYGVKD.

In this sample, this clonotype turned up a few times. The chain recombines TRBV27 with TRBJ2-6; D gene unclear. Germline CDR1 MNHEY, CDR2 SMNVEV (reference sequence). CDR3 length: 13 amino acids. Trimming took 3 bases from V and 2 from J, leaving 2 bases between them. In DNA form, the CDR3 reads TGTGCCAGCAGTTTTACTGGGGCCAACGTCCTGACTTTC. Amino acid sequence: CASSFTGANVLTF.